Shown below are 16 T cell receptor beta chains from a single sample sequenced in a study of identical twins. Each CDR3 protein gets one entry after TCRdb re-called the 5' RACE reads with MiXCR. The sample carries more than 600,000 distinct CDR3 sequences, around a sixth recorded once. These data were also filed under a second study, of T cells expressing NK-cell markers.

Material: PBMCs. The receptors shown here come from a woman between 18 and 30 years old in good health.

This clonotype has only a few counts. CDR3 bases: TGTGCCAGCAGCGTCTTTAGCGGGGCGAACTCCTACAATGAGCAGTTCTTC. It encodes CASSVFSGANSYNEQFF. The chain combines TRBV9 with TRBJ2-1; 8 nucleotides align to TRBD2. With 2 bases clipped from V and 0 bases from J, the junction kept 7 bases outside the gene matches. This CDR3 is 17 amino acids long. The V gene's germline CDR1 is SGDLS and CDR2 YYNGEE.

Only a few counts were recorded for this clonotype. The CDR3 sequence: CSAGEAERGTTDTQYF. The CDR3 DNA follows: TGCAGTGCTGGGGAGGCAGAGCGGGGGACCACAGATACGCAGTATTTT. The J gene is TRBJ2-3, the V gene TRBV20-1; 8 bases align to TRBD2. V lost 5 bases and J lost 2; bases outside the gene matches: 12. This CDR3 region has 16 residues. Germline V gene sequence: CDR1 DFQATT, CDR2 SNEGSKA (reference sequence).

This clonotype was seen repeatedly, ten times or more. The V call is TRBV12-3 or TRBV12-4, the J call TRBJ2-2; D is possibly TRBD2 (5 bases). Trimming stripped 3 bases from V and 1 base from J, with 9 bases between. The CDR3 is made up of 15 amino acids. CDR3 protein: CASSLRVMNTGELFF. The CDR3, as DNA: TGTGCCAGCAGTTTGAGGGTAATGAACACCGGGGAGCTGTTTTTT.

The rearrangement links TRBV9 to TRBJ2-3; TRBD2 matches 8 bases. The CDR3 contains 17 residues. The germline CDR1 and CDR2 sequences are SGDLS and YYNGEE. The J segment lost 4 bases and the V segment lost 0 bases, leaving 10 bases of the junction unmatched. Here the CDR3 reads CASSVGVVAGSADTQYF. DNA for the CDR3: TGTGCCAGCAGCGTAGGGGTGGTAGCGGGGTCAGCAGATACGCAGTATTTT.

This clonotype was counted between two and nine times. V gene TRBV25-1 combines with J gene TRBJ2-1, with a possible D match to TRBD2 (6 bases). This CDR3 region has 14 residues. Germline V gene sequence: CDR1 MGHDK, CDR2 SYGVNS. The germline V and J ends were trimmed by 2 bases and 3 bases, with 8 bases remaining between them. CDR3 loop: CASSERGFYNEQFF. CDR3 coding DNA: TGTGCCAGCAGTGAACGGGGGTTCTACAATGAGCAGTTCTTC.

In this sample, this clonotype turned up a few times. The genes are TRBV6-4 and TRBJ2-7; D call uncertain. CDR1 is MRHNA and CDR2 is SNTAGT in the germline V gene. Trimming stripped 6 bases from V and 3 bases from J, with 15 bases between. This CDR3 has 14 residues. The CDR3 loop reads CASSNGPVRYEQYF. The CDR3 coding sequence is TGTGCCAGCAGCAACGGACCGGTACGCTACGAGCAGTACTTC.

In this sample, this clonotype turned up many times. The rearrangement uses TRBV20-1 and TRBJ2-7, with 11 bases aligning to TRBD2. Trimming at V came to 6 bases and at J to 5 bases, leaving 12 bases not matched to a gene. CDR3 length: 15 amino acids. Germline lookup yields CDR1 DFQATT and CDR2 SNEGSKA (reference sequence). The CDR3 sequence is CSAMNPSGRTNEQYF. CDR3 DNA: TGCAGTGCAATGAACCCTAGCGGGAGGACCAACGAGCAGTACTTC.

There are a few counts of this clonotype. This chain's CDR3 is CASSPVGGRGYTF. CDR3 bases: TGTGCCAGCAGCCCCGTCGGGGGACGTGGCTACACCTTC. The chain carries TRBV11-2 and TRBJ1-2; D is possibly TRBD1 (5 bases). Trimming shortened V by 5 bases and J by 7 bases, and 14 bases separated the two germline ends. This CDR3 has 13 amino acids. Germline V gene sequence: CDR1 SGHAT, CDR2 FQNNGV.

This clonotype was counted a few times. This chain uses TRBV3-1 with TRBJ2-1; D unresolved. The germline V gene has CDR1 LGHDT and CDR2 YNNKEL (reference sequence). The CDR3 is 17 residues long. Trimming shortened V by 0 bases and J by 0 bases, and 12 bases separated the two germline ends. CDR3 protein: CASSQDSAQSSYNEQFF. The CDR3 nucleotides read TGTGCCAGCAGCCAAGATTCTGCCCAGAGCTCCTACAATGAGCAGTTCTTC.

CDR3 protein: CASSFSTGGPTGELFF. CDR3 in DNA: TGTGCCAGCAGTTTTTCTACGGGGGGGCCTACCGGGGAGCTGTTTTTT. J is TRBJ2-2 and V is TRBV27; 8 bases agree with TRBD2. Trimming at V came to 3 bases and at J to 5 bases, leaving 8 bases not matched to a gene. There are 16 residues in the CDR3. CDR1 and CDR2 from the germline V gene are MNHEY and SMNVEV (reference sequence).

V and J are TRBV18 and TRBJ1-4; no clear D gene. Trimming left V 4 bases short and J 8 bases short, with 20 bases between. The CDR3 consists of 16 residues. The germline CDR1 and CDR2 sequences are KGHSH and LQKENI. Written as DNA, the CDR3 is TGTGCCAGCTCACTCGATCGATCGCAGATTTTGGAAAAACTGTTTTTT. Translating it yields CASSLDRSQILEKLFF.

This clonotype appeared a few times. The rearrangement joins TRBV6-5 to TRBJ1-5, with 10 bases identical to TRBD1. Germline assignment: CDR1 MNHEY and CDR2 SVGAGI. After removal of 4 bases from V and 2 bases from J, the junction contained 11 bases not matched to a gene. This CDR3 spans 18 amino acids. CDR3 nucleotide sequence: TGTGCCAGCAGTTGGTCCCGGGACAGGGGTGTGTGCAATCAGCCCCAGCATTTT. Translated: CASSWSRDRGVCNQPQHF.

The chain employs TRBV12-3 or TRBV12-4 and TRBJ2-1; maybe TRBD2 (7 bases). With 1 base removed from V and 8 bases from J, the gap between germline ends came to 18 bases. This CDR3 spans 16 amino acids. In DNA form, the CDR3 reads TGTGCCAGCAGTTTAGATGTGGGGGGGCCGCATCATGAGCAGTTCTTC. Amino acid sequence: CASSLDVGGPHHEQFF.

The rearrangement joins TRBV12-3 or TRBV12-4 to TRBJ2-7, with 7 positions matching TRBD1. CDR3 length: 15 amino acids. The trim removed 3 bases at V and 2 bases at J, leaving 7 bases unmatched. The CDR3: CASSFGQGETYEQYF. The CDR3 region has the DNA TGTGCCAGCAGTTTTGGGCAGGGGGAGACCTACGAGCAGTACTTC.

The chain combines TRBV7-6 with TRBJ2-3, with TRBD2 identical over 9 bases. With 0 bases clipped from V and 2 bases from J, the junction kept 3 bases outside the gene matches. The CDR3 has 16 amino acids. Germline lookup yields CDR1 SGHVS and CDR2 FNYEAQ. The CDR3 DNA sequence: TGTGCCAGCAGCTTAGCTGGCGGGAGGGCCACAGATACGCAGTATTTT. Its translation is CASSLAGGRATDTQYF.

This clonotype was detected a few times. The chain couples TRBV15 to TRBJ1-1; 7 bases align to TRBD1. The CDR3 is 15 amino acids. CDR1 LNHNV and CDR2 YYDKDF come from the germline V gene (reference sequence). The J segment lost 11 bases and the V segment lost 5 bases, leaving 17 bases of the junction unmatched. CDR3: CATSPDLRGQAGAFF. In DNA form, the CDR3 reads TGTGCCACCAGCCCCGATCTTAGGGGGCAAGCTGGTGCTTTCTTT.